The T cell receptor beta chain described here comes from a study of identical twins. Overall study findings and caveats: Abundant beta clonotypes from cord blood bore fewer insertions; memory repertoires lacked this pattern.

A word on this clonotype: Its cognate antigen is unknown.

cDNA carried unique molecular identifiers, and a universal primer site was added by template switching. TCRdb used MiXCR to reprocess the 5' RACE reads, holding one entry per CDR3 protein. The sample has hundreds of thousands of distinct CDR3 sequences, roughly an eighth seen once. There are 17 residues in the CDR3. The V and J ends lost 4 bases and 6 bases, in that order; junction bases with no gene match: 9. These data are also associated with another study on yellow fever vaccine responses in identical twins.

This chain links TRBV12-3 or TRBV12-4 with TRBJ2-3; 14 nucleotides match TRBD2. Sample: PBMCs. This sequence was found in a young woman in good health. The CDR3 nucleotides read TGTGCCAGCAGTTGGGGACTAGCGGGGGACACAGGGGATACGCAGTATTTT. Translating gives CASSWGLAGDTGDTQYF.